This TCR beta chain was found in a study of blood T cells in healthy people across ages. This clonotype turned up a few times. V was pared by 3 bases and J by 7 bases, with 13 bases between. Germline lookup yields CDR1 LGHNA and CDR2 YSLEER. The CDR3 covers 13 residues. A second PCR of roughly 7 to 11 cycles used a sample-barcoded 5' primer and a J-beta primer mix. Via MiXCR, TCRdb re-called the 5' RACE reads, giving one row per CDR3 protein. There are over 450,000 distinct CDR3 sequences in the sample; nearly 25% occur only once, and around 10% lies in the top ten. These data also featured in a second study, about T cells of mothers and their children.

The chain carries TRBV4-3 and TRBJ2-7; TRBD1 is a possible D gene (5 bases). Sequenced sample: blood. The TCR comes from a boy aged 10-17 years in good health. The CDR3 spells CASSQGRAWEQYF. The CDR3 region has the DNA TGCGCCAGCAGCCAGGGCAGGGCCTGGGAGCAGTACTTC.